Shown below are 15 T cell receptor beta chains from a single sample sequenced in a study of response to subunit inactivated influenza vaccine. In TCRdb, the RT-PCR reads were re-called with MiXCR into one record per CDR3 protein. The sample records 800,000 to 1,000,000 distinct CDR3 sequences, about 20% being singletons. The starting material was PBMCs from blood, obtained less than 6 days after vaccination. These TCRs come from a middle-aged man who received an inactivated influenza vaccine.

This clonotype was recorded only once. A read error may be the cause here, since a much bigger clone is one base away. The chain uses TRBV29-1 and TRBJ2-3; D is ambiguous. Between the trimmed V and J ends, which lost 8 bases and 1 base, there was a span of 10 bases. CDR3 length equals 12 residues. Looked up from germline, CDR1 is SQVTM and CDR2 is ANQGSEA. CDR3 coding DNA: TGCAGCATCGCACAAGGCACAGATACGCAGTATTTT. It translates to CSIAQGTDTQYF.

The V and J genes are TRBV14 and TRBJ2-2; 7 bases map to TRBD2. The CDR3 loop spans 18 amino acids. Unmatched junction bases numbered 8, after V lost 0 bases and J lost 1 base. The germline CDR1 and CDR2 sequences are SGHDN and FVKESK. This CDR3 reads CASSQEVRSSGNTGELFF. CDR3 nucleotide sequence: TGTGCCAGCAGCCAAGAAGTGCGATCTAGCGGGAACACCGGGGAGCTGTTTTTT.

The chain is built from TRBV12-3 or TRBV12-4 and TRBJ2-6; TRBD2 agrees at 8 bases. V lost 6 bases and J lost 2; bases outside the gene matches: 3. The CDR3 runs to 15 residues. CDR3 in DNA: TGTGCCAGCAGCCGGGGGGGCACTGGGGCCAACGTCCTGACTTTC. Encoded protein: CASSRGGTGANVLTF.

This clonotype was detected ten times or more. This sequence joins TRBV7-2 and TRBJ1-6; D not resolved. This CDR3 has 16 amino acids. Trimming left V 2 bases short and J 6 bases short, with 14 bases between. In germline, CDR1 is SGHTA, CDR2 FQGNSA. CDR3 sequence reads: CASSLIGAERNSPLHF. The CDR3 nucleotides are TGTGCCAGCAGCTTAATCGGTGCAGAACGTAATTCACCCCTCCACTTT.

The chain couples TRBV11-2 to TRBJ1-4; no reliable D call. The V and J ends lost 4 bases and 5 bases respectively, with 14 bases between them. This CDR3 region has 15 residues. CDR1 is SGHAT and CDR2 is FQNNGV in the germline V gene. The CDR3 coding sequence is TGTGCCAGCAGCTCAGTGGCAGGACTAAATGAAAAACTGTTTTTT. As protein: CASSSVAGLNEKLFF.

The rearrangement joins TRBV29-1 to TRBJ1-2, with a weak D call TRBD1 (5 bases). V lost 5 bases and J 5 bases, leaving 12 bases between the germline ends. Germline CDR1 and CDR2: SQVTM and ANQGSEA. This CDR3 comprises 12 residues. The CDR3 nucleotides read TGCAGCGTTTTAACGGACATTTATGGCTACACCTTC. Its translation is CSVLTDIYGYTF.

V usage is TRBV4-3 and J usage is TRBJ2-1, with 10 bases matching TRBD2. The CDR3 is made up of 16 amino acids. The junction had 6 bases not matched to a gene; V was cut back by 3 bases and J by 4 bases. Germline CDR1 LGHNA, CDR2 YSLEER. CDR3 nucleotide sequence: TGCGCCAGCAGCCACGTTACTAGCGGGGAGTACAATGAGCAGTTCTTC. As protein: CASSHVTSGEYNEQFF.

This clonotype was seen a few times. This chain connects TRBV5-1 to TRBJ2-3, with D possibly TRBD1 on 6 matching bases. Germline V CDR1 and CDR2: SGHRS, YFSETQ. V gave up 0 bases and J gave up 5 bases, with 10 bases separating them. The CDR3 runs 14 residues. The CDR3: CASSLGGPGDTQYF. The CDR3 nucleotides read TGCGCCAGCAGCTTGGGGGGGCCAGGAGATACGCAGTATTTT.

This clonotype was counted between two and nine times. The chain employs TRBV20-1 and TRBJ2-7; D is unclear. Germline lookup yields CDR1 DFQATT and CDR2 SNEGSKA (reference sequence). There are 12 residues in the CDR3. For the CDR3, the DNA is TGCGTCTTACCGGGTGAAGCCTACGAGCAGTACTTC. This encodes CVLPGEAYEQYF.

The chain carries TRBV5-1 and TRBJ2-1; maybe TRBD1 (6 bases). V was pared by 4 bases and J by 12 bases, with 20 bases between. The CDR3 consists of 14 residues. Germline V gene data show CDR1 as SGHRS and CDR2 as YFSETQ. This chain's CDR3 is CASSPRTDIHRQFF. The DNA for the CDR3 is TGCGCCAGCAGCCCCAGGACAGATATACATCGGCAGTTCTTC. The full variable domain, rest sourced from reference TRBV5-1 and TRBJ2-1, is KAGVTQTPRYLIKTRGQQVTLSCSPISGHRSVSWYQQTPGQGLQFLFEYFSETQRNKGNFPGRFSGRQFSNSRSEMNVSTLELGDSALYLCASSPRTDIHRQFFGPGTRLTVL.

The CDR3 here is CAISSGQGGGQPQHF. CDR3 DNA: TGTGCCATCAGCTCCGGACAGGGCGGAGGTCAGCCCCAGCATTTT. The chain uses TRBV10-3 and TRBJ1-5; TRBD1 matches 8 bases. With V trimmed by 6 bases and J by 6 bases, 10 bases remained unmatched. Germline CDR1 reads ENHRY; CDR2 reads SYGVKD. This CDR3 comprises 15 residues.

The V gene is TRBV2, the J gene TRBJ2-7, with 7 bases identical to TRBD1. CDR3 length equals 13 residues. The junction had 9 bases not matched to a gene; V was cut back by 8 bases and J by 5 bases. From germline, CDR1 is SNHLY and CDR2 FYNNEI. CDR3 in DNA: TGTGCCAGCGATACAGGGGTAAGGGACGAGCAGTACTTC. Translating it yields CASDTGVRDEQYF.

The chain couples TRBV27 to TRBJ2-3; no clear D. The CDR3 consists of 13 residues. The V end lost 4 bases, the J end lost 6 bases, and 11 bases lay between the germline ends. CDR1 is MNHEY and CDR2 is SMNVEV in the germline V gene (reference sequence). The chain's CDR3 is CASSWSSWDTQYF. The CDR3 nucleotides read TGTGCCAGCAGTTGGAGTTCCTGGGATACGCAGTATTTT.

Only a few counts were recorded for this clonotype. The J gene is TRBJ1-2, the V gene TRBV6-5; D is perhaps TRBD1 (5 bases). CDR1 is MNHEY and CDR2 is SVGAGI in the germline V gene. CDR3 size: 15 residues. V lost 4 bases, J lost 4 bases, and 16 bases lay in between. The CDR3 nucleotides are TGTGCCAGCAGTTCCCCACCGACAGTAAGCTATGGCTACACCTTC. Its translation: CASSSPPTVSYGYTF.

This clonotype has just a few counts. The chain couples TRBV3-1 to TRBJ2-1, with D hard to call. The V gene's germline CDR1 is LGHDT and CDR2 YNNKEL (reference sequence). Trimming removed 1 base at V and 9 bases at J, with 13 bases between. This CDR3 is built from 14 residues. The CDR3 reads CASSQAISVSEQFF. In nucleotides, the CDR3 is TGTGCCAGCAGCCAAGCCATCTCTGTCAGTGAGCAGTTCTTC.